This T cell receptor beta chain was sequenced in a study of blood T cell repertoires in COVID-19 (dated by TCRdb to about 2020). The study in broad terms: The collaborator samples originated in the United States, Italy and Spain and spanned the acute and convalescent phases of COVID-19. A freely available public database, intended as a resource for researchers studying the immune response to SARS-CoV-2, is where the repertoires were released. Subjects who had been exposed to COVID-19, were actively infected with it, or had recovered from it provided the deeply sampled blood TCRbeta repertoires that made up the dataset. Samples were obtained from the ongoing ImmuneRACE study (first 160 participants) and from 1,000 to 1,500 subjects provided by 6 global collaborators. Nearly every sample came with metadata listing a de-identified subject ID, COVID-19 status, age in years and sex. The prospective study material was composed of cDNA or gDNA derived from T cells, B-cell-depleted T cells, or PBMCs. Where available, HLA class I and class II types were taken from metadata supplied by the sample provider and were not determined by assay-based typing. The paper's findings and limits, for the study overall: The amount of clinical and demographic metadata varied by source and participant and was provided uncurated.

Collaborating institutions collected whole blood in K2EDTA tubes following their own protocols. For TCRbeta analysis, collaborators shipped samples as frozen whole blood, isolated PBMCs, or DNA extracted from either of those sample types. Notes on this clone: The clone's antigen remains unknown. It has no much larger one-base neighbor in the sample; base qualities were not kept.

TCRbeta CDR3 regions were amplified from genomic DNA by means of the immunoSEQ Assay, a bias-controlled multiplex PCR. As for the authors' bioinformatics: Within the assay, amplification of reference gene primers was used to estimate how many nucleated cells each sample contained. To quantify the absolute abundance of each unique TCRbeta CDR3 rearrangement, sequence reads were collapsed and filtered. For each sample, productive Simpson clonality was calculated by taking the square root of Simpson's diversity index across productive rearrangements. This is the immuneACCESS table as TCRdb keeps it, with only in-frame sequences that have V and J called. A part of the clones is gone; compared with another copy, unresolved V genes explain less than half, and the rest is unexplained. That table furnishes V, J and clone size, whereas the DNA furnished D and trimming. The sample table lists about 150,000 clones, approximately 84% of them with a count of one. The ten biggest clones cover around 2.1% of the sample.

The sample comprised peripheral blood. This TCR was recovered from a man in his 70s with acute or convalescent COVID-19.

The nucleotides read TGTGCCACCAGTGCTGTAGCGGGAGACCTAAAGATGGTAAATGAGCAGTTCTTC. This yields the protein CATSAVAGDLKMVNEQFF. The chain is made from TRBV24-1 and TRBJ2-1, with 9 junctional bases fitting TRBD2. CDR1 and CDR2, per the germline V gene, are KGHDR and SFDVKD. The CDR3 runs 18 amino acids, cysteine and phenylalanine included. Only the CDR3 part of the read is kept: 54 bases, read in frame from the first base. Unmatched junction bases come to 17, with V trimmed by 5 bases and J by 7 bases.